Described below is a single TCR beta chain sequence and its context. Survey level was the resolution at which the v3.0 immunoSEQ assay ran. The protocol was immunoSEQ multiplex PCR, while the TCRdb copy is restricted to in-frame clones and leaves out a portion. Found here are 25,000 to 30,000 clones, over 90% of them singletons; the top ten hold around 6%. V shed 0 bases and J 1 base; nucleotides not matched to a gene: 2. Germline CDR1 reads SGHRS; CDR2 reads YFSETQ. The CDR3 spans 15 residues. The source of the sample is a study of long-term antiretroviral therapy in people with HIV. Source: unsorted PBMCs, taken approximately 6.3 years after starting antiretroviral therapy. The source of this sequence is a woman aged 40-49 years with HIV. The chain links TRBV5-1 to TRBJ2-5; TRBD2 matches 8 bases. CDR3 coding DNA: TGCGCCAGCAGCTTGGTAGCGGGGAGCCAAGAGACCCAGTACTTC. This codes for CASSLVAGSQETQYF.